What follows are 28 T cell receptor beta chains derived from one specimen sequenced in a study of cytomegalovirus exposure and HLA in healthy donors. Primers: 60 Vbeta forward and 13 Jbeta reverse. TCRdb's copy holds only in-frame clones and misses some; the assay was immunoSEQ multiplex PCR. The data hold roughly 100,000 clones, with about 75% observed a single time. Sequencing used PBMCs. Receptors were obtained from a man aged 40-55 years in good health and CMV-seronegative.

The chain uses TRBV5-1 and TRBJ2-7, with 11 bases fitting TRBD2. The J segment lost 3 bases and the V segment lost 3 bases, leaving 2 bases of the junction unmatched. Germline CDR1 reads SGHRS; CDR2 reads YFSETQ. The CDR3 is 14 residues long. CDR3 in amino acids: CASSYGTSGYEQYF. As DNA, the CDR3 is TGCGCCAGCAGCTATGGGACTAGCGGCTACGAGCAGTACTTC.

The chain has TRBV2 and TRBJ2-5, with 9 bases identical to TRBD2. V was clipped by 7 bases and J by 1 base; unmatched bases: 4. Germline V gene sequence: CDR1 SNHLY, CDR2 FYNNEI. The CDR3 is 14 amino acids. Here the CDR3 reads CASMAGGRQETQYF. The CDR3 DNA reads as TGTGCCAGCATGGCGGGGGGGCGCCAAGAGACCCAGTACTTC.

The V call is TRBV6-1, the J call TRBJ2-2; maybe TRBD1 (6 bases). Trimming removed 8 bases at V and 4 bases at J, with 11 bases between. The CDR3 consists of 13 residues. Per the germline V gene, CDR1 is MNHNS and CDR2 is SASEGT. CDR3 protein: CASGGPGTGELFF. The CDR3 DNA sequence: TGTGCCAGCGGGGGCCCAGGCACCGGGGAGCTGTTTTTT.

Regarding this clone: Its ends do not fully match the called genes, so a read error is possible. The sample carries other DNA sequences with the same CDR3. The V gene is TRBV7-2, the J gene TRBJ1-1; D remains ambiguous. Germline V gene sequence: CDR1 SGHTA, CDR2 FQGNSA. CDR3 length: 14 amino acids. CDR3 region: CASSLSPGWTEAFF. In nucleotides, the CDR3 is TGCGCCAGCAGCTTATCCCCAGGTTGGACTGAAGCTTTCTTT.

The chain joins TRBV5-1 to TRBJ2-4; D is possibly TRBD1 (6 bases). This CDR3 is 20 amino acids long. CDR1 and CDR2 from the germline V gene are SGHRS and YFSETQ. V lost 4 bases, J lost 0 bases, and 26 bases lay in between. As DNA, the CDR3 is TGCGCCAGCAGCACGGACCCCGGACAGTTCCTCGGTTTAGCCAAAAACATTCAGTACTTC. Protein: CASSTDPGQFLGLAKNIQYF. Complete variable domain (other parts from reference TRBV5-1 and TRBJ2-4): KAGVTQTPRYLIKTRGQQVTLSCSPISGHRSVSWYQQTPGQGLQFLFEYFSETQRNKGNFPGRFSGRQFSNSRSEMNVSTLELGDSALYLCASSTDPGQFLGLAKNIQYFGAGTRLSVL.

The rearrangement joins TRBV19 to TRBJ1-4, with D possibly TRBD1 on 5 matching bases. V lost 3 bases, J lost 5 bases, and 10 bases lay in between. Germline V gives CDR1 LNHDA, CDR2 SQIVND (reference sequence). The CDR3 is made up of 14 amino acids. The CDR3 spells CASSIGQGNEKLFF. The CDR3 nucleotides are TGTGCCAGTAGTATCGGTCAGGGCAATGAAAAACTGTTTTTT.

The chain combines TRBV10-2 with TRBJ1-2; 7 nucleotides match TRBD1. The germline V gene encodes CDR1 WSHSY and CDR2 SAAADI. CDR3 length: 15 amino acids. J lost 6 bases, V lost 4 bases, and 11 bases had no gene match. The CDR3 protein is CASSGPGQRSNGYTF. Written as DNA, the CDR3 is TGCGCCAGCAGTGGCCCGGGACAGCGGTCAAATGGCTACACCTTC.

V is TRBV9 and J is TRBJ2-2, with 11 positions matching TRBD2. J lost 4 bases, V lost 0 bases, and 8 bases had no gene match. CDR3 length equals 18 residues. Germline CDR1 and CDR2: SGDLS and YYNGEE. CDR3 protein: CASSVGASGGPSTGELFF. The CDR3 nucleotides are TGTGCCAGCAGCGTAGGGGCTAGCGGGGGGCCTAGCACCGGGGAGCTGTTTTTT.

The chain employs TRBV19 and TRBJ2-7; D remains unclear. This CDR3 has 14 residues. Per germline, CDR1 LNHDA and CDR2 SQIVND (reference sequence). The V gene lost 5 bases and the J gene lost 1 base, with 12 bases spanning the gap. CDR3 amino acids: CASSPRIFSYEQYF. The CDR3, as DNA: TGTGCCAGTAGTCCGAGGATATTTTCCTACGAGCAGTACTTC.

This clone was seen a few times. This rearrangement joins TRBV5-1 to TRBJ2-7; possible D gene TRBD2, 5 bases. The V gene lost 0 bases and the J gene lost 6 bases, with 10 bases spanning the gap. CDR3 length: 13 amino acids. Germline V gene sequence: CDR1 SGHRS, CDR2 YFSETQ. In nucleotides, the CDR3 is TGCGCCAGCAGCTTGGGTATGCGGGCCGAGCAGTACTTC. Translating it yields CASSLGMRAEQYF.

The CDR3 here is CASSATSGEAYNEQFF. For the CDR3, the DNA is TGTGCCAGCAGTGCCACTAGCGGGGAAGCCTACAATGAGCAGTTCTTC. V and J are TRBV28 and TRBJ2-1, with 10 bases fitting TRBD2. The CDR3 has 16 residues. Trimming removed 5 bases from V and 2 bases from J; junction bases left unmatched: 6. Per germline, CDR1 MDHEN and CDR2 SYDVKM.

The chain employs TRBV18 and TRBJ1-6; D not resolved. Trimming removed 6 bases from V and 10 bases from J, with 10 bases in between. The CDR3 sequence is 12 residues long. Looked up from germline, CDR1 is KGHSH and CDR2 is LQKENI. CDR3 region: CASSTSESPLHF. The CDR3 DNA reads TGTGCCAGCTCGACATCAGAATCACCCCTCCACTTT.

This clone showed up just a few times. The CDR3, as DNA: TGTGCCATCAGTGGGGGGGGAGAGACCCAGTACTTC. The encoded protein is CAISGGGETQYF. The V call is TRBV10-3, the J call TRBJ2-5; TRBD2 agrees at 7 bases. The CDR3 totals 12 residues. The germline CDR1 and CDR2 sequences are ENHRY and SYGVKD. After removal of 4 bases from V and 4 bases from J, the junction contained 0 bases not matched to a gene.

This clone showed up just a few times. The chain joins TRBV18 to TRBJ1-1, with D unclear. The CDR3 is made up of 15 amino acids. Germline V gives CDR1 KGHSH, CDR2 LQKENI. V was clipped by 0 bases and J by 1 base, with 9 bases between them. In nucleotides, the CDR3 is TGTGCCAGCTCACCACCAAGCCGCCCGAACACTGAAGCTTTCTTT. Translation: CASSPPSRPNTEAFF.

The chain is built from TRBV11-2 and TRBJ2-3; possibly TRBD2 for D (5 bases). Germline CDR1 and CDR2: SGHAT and FQNNGV. Trimming removed 5 bases from V and 1 base from J, with 13 bases in between. The CDR3 loop spans 15 amino acids. CDR3 residues: CASSPGLGGTDTQYF. The CDR3 nucleotides are TGTGCCAGCAGCCCCGGACTCGGCGGCACAGATACGCAGTATTTT.

The gene calls are TRBV11-2 and TRBJ1-6, with D uncertain. Germline CDR1 reads SGHAT; CDR2 reads FQNNGV. The V gene lost 6 bases and the J gene lost 7 bases, with 13 bases spanning the gap. The CDR3 runs 14 residues. The CDR3 is CASRQDGFNSPLHF. The CDR3 DNA sequence: TGTGCCAGCAGACAAGACGGGTTCAATTCACCCCTCCACTTT.

V is TRBV4-2 and J is TRBJ2-5; 8 positions agree with TRBD2. Trimming removed 1 base from V and 3 bases from J; junction bases left unmatched: 4. CDR1 is LGHNA, CDR2 YNFKEQ, per germline. The CDR3 covers 15 residues. The CDR3 DNA follows: TGTGCCAGCAGCCAAGGTGCGCGGGGGGAAGAGACCCAGTACTTC. It yields the protein CASSQGARGEETQYF.

This clone was observed a handful of times. DNA for the CDR3: TGCGCCAGCAGCTTGGTTCCCCGGGGGGATACGCAGTATTTT. Translation: CASSLVPRGDTQYF. The rearrangement links TRBV5-1 to TRBJ2-3; weak D call: TRBD2 (6 bases). This CDR3 contains 14 residues. V was clipped by 0 bases and J by 6 bases, with 11 bases between them. Germline assignment: CDR1 SGHRS and CDR2 YFSETQ.

This chain connects TRBV7-6 to TRBJ2-5; TRBD2 matches at 10 bases. Germline CDR1 and CDR2: SGHVS and FNYEAQ. V lost 1 base and J lost 5; bases outside the gene matches: 4. The CDR3 is 15 residues long. The CDR3 coding sequence is TGTGCCAGCAGCTTAGTCGCACTAGCGGGGGAGACCCAGTACTTC. This gives the protein CASSLVALAGETQYF.

CDR3 DNA: TGTGCCAGCAGCCTTGCGACACGTAGCTCTGGGGCCAACGTCCTGACTTTC. This translates into CASSLATRSSGANVLTF. The chain links TRBV7-9 to TRBJ2-6; no reliable D call. The CDR3 is 17 residues long. The V gene lost 5 bases and the J gene lost 0 bases, with 14 bases spanning the gap. Germline CDR1 reads SEHNR; CDR2 reads FQNEAQ (reference sequence).

This chain uses TRBV19 with TRBJ2-6, with a possible D match to TRBD1 (5 bases). CDR3 length equals 16 residues. V was trimmed by 4 bases and J by 3 bases, leaving 13 bases between them. The germline V gene has CDR1 LNHDA and CDR2 SQIVND (reference sequence). As DNA, the CDR3 is TGTGCCAGTAGTACCGACATAGGGGTTGGGGCCAACGTCCTGACTTTC. Its translation: CASSTDIGVGANVLTF. The full variable domain, completed using reference TRBV19 and TRBJ2-6, is DGGITQSPKYLFRKEGQNVTLSCEQNLNHDAMYWYRQDPGQGLRLIYYSQIVNDFQKGDIAEGYSVSREKKESFPLTVTSAQKNPTAFYLCASSTDIGVGANVLTFGAGSRLTVL.

The rearrangement links TRBV5-5 to TRBJ1-1, with D uncertain. Germline lookup yields CDR1 SGHKS and CDR2 YYEKEE (reference sequence). The V end was cut by 0 bases, the J end by 1 base, with 7 bases between. This CDR3 has 14 amino acids. The CDR3 coding sequence is TGTGCCAGCAGCTTGGGCGCTAAGAACACTGAAGCTTTCTTT. Its translation: CASSLGAKNTEAFF.

V usage is TRBV29-1 and J usage is TRBJ1-2, with D tentatively TRBD1 (5 bases). In germline, CDR1 is SQVTM, CDR2 ANQGSEA. The germline V and J ends were trimmed by 3 bases and 13 bases, with 9 bases remaining between them. The CDR3 length is 9 residues. CDR3 nucleotides: TGCAGCGTTGATCGACAGCGCACCTTC. Its translation: CSVDRQRTF. The full variable domain, its missing parts supplied by reference TRBV29-1 and TRBJ1-2, is SAVISQKPSRDICQRGTSLTIQCQVDSQVTMMFWYRQQPGQSLTLIATANQGSEATYESGFVIDKFPISRPNLTFSTLTVSNMSPEDSSIYLCSVDRQRTFGSGTRLTVV.

The chain links TRBV19 to TRBJ1-1; TRBD1 matches at 10 bases. This CDR3 has 15 residues. The V segment lost 2 bases and the J segment 10 bases; nucleotides outside the gene matches: 10. In germline, CDR1 is LNHDA, CDR2 SQIVND (reference sequence). In DNA form, the CDR3 reads TGTGCCAGTAGTATATTGGGGACAGGGGTTTTGGGAGCTTTCTTT. The encoded protein is CASSILGTGVLGAFF. Full variable domain (missing parts from reference TRBV19 and TRBJ1-1): DGGITQSPKYLFRKEGQNVTLSCEQNLNHDAMYWYRQDPGQGLRLIYYSQIVNDFQKGDIAEGYSVSREKKESFPLTVTSAQKNPTAFYLCASSILGTGVLGAFFGQGTRLTVV.

The J gene is TRBJ2-1, the V gene TRBV7-2; D perhaps matches TRBD2 (5 bases). The CDR3 is 14 residues long. Germline CDR1 reads SGHTA; CDR2 reads FQGNSA. Trimming took 5 bases from V and 2 from J, leaving 10 bases between them. The CDR3 sequence: CASSQPGTYNEQFF. DNA of the CDR3: TGTGCCAGCAGCCAGCCGGGGACCTACAATGAGCAGTTCTTC. The whole variable domain, filled in from reference TRBV7-2 and TRBJ2-1, reads GAGVSQSPSNKVTEKGKDVELRCDPISGHTALYWYRQSLGQGLEFLIYFQGNSAPDKSGLPSDRFSAERTGGSVSTLTIQRTQQEDSAVYLCASSQPGTYNEQFFGPGTRLTVL.

The gene calls are TRBV7-2 and TRBJ2-3, with D tentatively TRBD2 (6 bases). The CDR3 contains 16 residues. CDR1 SGHTA and CDR2 FQGNSA come from the germline V gene. V lost 0 bases, J lost 1 base, and 11 bases lay in between. CDR3 in DNA: TGTGCCAGCAGCTTAGCGTGGGGACTGGGCACAGATACGCAGTATTTT. This sequence encodes CASSLAWGLGTDTQYF.

The chain joins TRBV29-1 to TRBJ2-5, with 11 positions matching TRBD1. Germline-derived CDR1 and CDR2 are SQVTM and ANQGSEA. CDR3 size: 14 residues. V lost 7 bases to trimming and J lost 7 bases; unmatched junction nucleotides: 11. The CDR3 DNA sequence: TGCAGCGCCGTACGGACAGGGGGCGCGGGGACCCAGTACTTC. Translation gives CSAVRTGGAGTQYF.

The chain carries TRBV9 and TRBJ2-2, with D hard to call. This CDR3 contains 13 residues. Germline values: CDR1 SGDLS, CDR2 YYNGEE. V dropped 3 bases and J dropped 5 bases, with 8 bases sitting between them. As DNA, the CDR3 is TGTGCCAGCAGCGGATCCGGGACCGGGGAGCTGTTTTTT. Translated, it gives CASSGSGTGELFF.